This record looks at one T cell receptor (beta chain) sequence and its context. Its cognate antigen has yet to be identified. Base quality data are lacking; no much larger clone is found one base away. The record originates from a study of shared clonotypes between healthy human individuals (dated by TCRdb to the early 2020s). Regarding the research as a whole: A couple of women and a few men aged 18 to 49 years were included in the cohort. For each donor, CD4 naive and CD4 memory were each given three plates, CD8 naive was given two plates, and CD8 memory was given one plate. Blood TCR repertoires of about five healthy adults were deeply sequenced to estimate repertoire size and the extent of clonotype sharing between individuals. To increase sequencing depth and limit assay-specific biases, different laboratories used diverse techniques to prepare libraries and sequence TCR repertoires. Leukapheresis yielded between about 0.9 and 9.5 billion PBMCs per donor.

CD8 naive samples consisted of CD45RO-negative cells that were positively selected for CCR7, yielding a CD45RA+CCR7+ population without TemRA cells. Donors were healthy HIV-negative adults with no recently reported acute infections or vaccinations. All donors were Caucasian adults living in Nashville, Tennessee, USA. After blood collection by leukapheresis, PBMCs were isolated using Ficoll-Histopaque density gradient centrifugation and then cryopreserved in the vapor phase of liquid nitrogen. Purity and quantity of every magnetically sorted T cell population were checked by analytical flow cytometry. Each sorted fraction had its genomic DNA isolated and then quantified by UV absorbance on a Nanodrop 2000c. Results and caveats for the whole study, not just this receptor: Sampling was limited to blood, and TCR repertoires in tissue likely differ from TCR repertoires in blood. Rarefaction of sorted-subset datasets indicated incomplete sequencing despite the large sequencing depth. Sharing across several donors was observed for roughly 5% of naive CD4, about 4% of naive CD8, 2% to 2.5% of memory CD4, and about 0.4% of memory CD8 clonotypes. The genetic and exposure-history diversity represented was limited by the small number of donors. Pairwise subsampling led to the expectation that sequencing depth would affect the degree of clonotype sharing among donors. Higher generation probabilities were observed for clonotypes shared by all four sorted-subset donors than for non-shared clonotypes. Larger estimated clonotype richness was generally found for naive subsets than for memory subsets.

TCR CDR3 regions were amplified from genomic DNA by multiplex PCR using the deep immunoSEQ assay. Extracted genomic DNA from each cell subset was spread evenly across all wells of several immunoSEQ 96-well plates, with each plate serving as a replicate. For sorted subsets, approximately 0.2 ug of genomic DNA, equivalent to around 31,000 T cell genomes, went into each replicate PCR. Purified libraries were quantified with a Qubit 3.0 fluorometer, sized on a Bioanalyzer 2100, and re-quantified with the KAPA Library Quantification kit. A separate single-read 150-cycle Illumina NextSeq 550 flow cell was used to sequence each immunoSEQ 96-well plate. The published analysis was carried out like this. Because the immunoSEQ output included only junctional sequences and no quality scores, the filtering could not be the same as the filtering used for full-length reads. Sequences were annotated with PyIR, a Python wrapper for IgBLAST v1.9, and V/J genes and CDR3 were assigned using IMGT germline references. Reads were filtered out if the reads had weak V/J assignments (E-value above 1e-6), no CDR3, stop codons, out-of-frame junctions, or ambiguous translated residues. V3J clonotypes were defined as sequences sharing the same inferred V gene, J gene, and CDR3 amino acid sequence. Percentage overlap between repertoires was computed as shared unique clonotypes divided by the size of the smaller repertoire. RTK rarefaction, the Chao1 estimator, and Recon v2.1 estimates of unobserved clonotypes were used to assess repertoire richness. For all TCRbeta clonotypes obtained by the gDNA method from a handful of donors, generation probabilities were computed with OLGA. The source is immuneACCESS, and TCRdb retained only in-frame sequences with V and J called. Part of the clones is not carried over; for the studies checked, unresolved V genes explain less than half of this, and the remainder is unexplained. The V and J calls and the clone size are those of that table, but D and trimming were determined from the DNA. The sample table contains roughly 550,000 clones; only one count was recorded for 95% to 96% of them. Around 0.097% of the sample belongs to the ten largest clones.

The CDR3 numbers 13 residues from cysteine through phenylalanine. Only the CDR3 region is kept as DNA, spanning 39 bases read in frame from base 1. Sequences MNHEY (CDR1) and SMNVEV (CDR2) are obtained from the germline V gene (reference sequence). Trimming at the junction amounts to 0 bases on V and 6 bases on J, and the germline ends lie 5 bases apart. The clonotype was recovered from a woman in her 30s in good health. The sequence is built from TRBV27 and TRBJ2-2; no D gene call is confident. Sequencing used naive CD8+ T cells sorted from blood. The cell subset or site label of this sample denotes: CD45RA+CCR7+. CDR3 protein: CASSLSLAGELFF. In nucleotides, the sequence is TGTGCCAGCAGTTTATCCCTGGCCGGGGAGCTGTTTTTT.